This T cell receptor beta chain was identified in a study of PD-L1 blockade in urothelial cancer. For the study at large: About 85% of the 29 patients were males with bladder-origin urothelial cancer. Blood samples contained a median about 150,000 T cells.

Enrolled patients showed locally advanced or metastatic urothelial carcinoma. Sequencing used immunoSEQ multiplex PCR; TCRdb keeps in-frame clones, though not all of them. The profile shows tens of thousands of clones, over 70% of them singletons. With 2 bases removed from V and 2 bases from J, the gap between germline ends came to 6 bases. The CDR3 runs to 13 residues. Germline-derived CDR1 and CDR2 are SNHLY and FYNNEI. J is TRBJ1-2 and V is TRBV2, with D tentatively TRBD1 (5 bases). This TCR derives from an older man with urothelial cancer. The sequencing used PBMCs, collected around atezolizumab (anti-PD-L1) treatment. In DNA, the CDR3 is TGTGCCAGCAGTGAAAACAGGAACTATGGCTACACCTTC. This gives the protein CASSENRNYGYTF.